This TCR beta chain is drawn from a study of T cell responses to AZD1222 COVID-19 vaccine. Germline V gives CDR1 SGHNT, CDR2 YYREEE (reference sequence). The V end was cut by 2 bases, the J end by 1 base, with 4 bases between. CDR3 length equals 12 residues. This table comes from immunoSEQ multiplex PCR, and its TCRdb copy is limited to in-frame clones, with some not included. Of around 130,000 clones listed, over 90% are singletons. Sequenced here: peripheral blood, sampled on day 0 of AZD1222 vaccination. This clonotype originated in an adult in good health. This chain uses TRBV5-4 with TRBJ2-7; D unresolved. In DNA, the CDR3 is TGTGCCAGCAGCTTTGGTTCCTACGAGCAGTACTTC. Translating gives CASSFGSYEQYF.